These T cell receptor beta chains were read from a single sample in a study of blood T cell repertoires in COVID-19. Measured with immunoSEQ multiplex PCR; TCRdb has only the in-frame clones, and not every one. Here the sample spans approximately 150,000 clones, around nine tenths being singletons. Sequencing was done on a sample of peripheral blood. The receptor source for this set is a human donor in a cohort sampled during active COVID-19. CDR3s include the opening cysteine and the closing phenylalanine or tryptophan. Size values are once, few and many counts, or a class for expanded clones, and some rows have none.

cdr3_aa: CASSRQGPYEQYF
cdr3_length: 13
v_call: TRBV12-3/TRBV12-4
clone_size: -
j_call: TRBJ2-7

cdr3_aa: CASRGDRGYEQYF
cdr3_length: 13
v_call: TRBV2
clone_size: -
j_call: TRBJ2-7

cdr3_aa: CASSFGGATDTQYF
cdr3_length: 14
v_call: TRBV5-4
clone_size: -
j_call: TRBJ2-3

cdr3_aa: CASSPDRGFRSGANVLTF
cdr3_length: 18
v_call: TRBV18
clone_size: once
j_call: TRBJ2-6

cdr3_aa: CAISESSSGAAEQYF
cdr3_length: 15
v_call: TRBV10-3
clone_size: -
j_call: TRBJ2-7

cdr3_aa: CASSPQAATNEKLFF
cdr3_length: 15
v_call: TRBV19
clone_size: -
j_call: TRBJ1-4

cdr3_aa: CASKQAGSYEQYF
cdr3_length: 13
v_call: TRBV7-2
clone_size: -
j_call: TRBJ2-7

cdr3_aa: CASSLDRDTEAFF
cdr3_length: 13
v_call: TRBV11-2
clone_size: -
j_call: TRBJ1-1

cdr3_aa: CASSQLAGPTYEQYF
cdr3_length: 15
v_call: TRBV11-2
clone_size: -
j_call: TRBJ2-7

cdr3_aa: CASSIGGGLSGANVLTF
cdr3_length: 17
v_call: TRBV19
clone_size: -
j_call: TRBJ2-6

cdr3_aa: CASSSPTPSGGSGEQYF
cdr3_length: 17
v_call: TRBV5-4
clone_size: -
j_call: TRBJ2-7

cdr3_aa: CASSDDRASTF
cdr3_length: 11
v_call: TRBV6-2/TRBV6-3
clone_size: -
j_call: TRBJ1-2

cdr3_aa: CASGLVLLGGADTQYF
cdr3_length: 16
v_call: TRBV12-5
clone_size: -
j_call: TRBJ2-3

cdr3_aa: CASSRRGTDTQYF
cdr3_length: 13
v_call: TRBV13
clone_size: -
j_call: TRBJ2-3

cdr3_aa: CASSPGTSGAYEQYF
cdr3_length: 15
v_call: TRBV18
clone_size: -
j_call: TRBJ2-7

cdr3_aa: CASSLGGSLGETQYF
cdr3_length: 15
v_call: TRBV5-1
clone_size: -
j_call: TRBJ2-5

cdr3_aa: CASRGQGAREPQHF
cdr3_length: 14
v_call: TRBV19
clone_size: once
j_call: TRBJ1-5

cdr3_aa: CAWSVARADSPLHF
cdr3_length: 14
v_call: TRBV30
clone_size: -
j_call: TRBJ1-6

cdr3_aa: CASSHWGLAGGSPTDTQYF
cdr3_length: 19
v_call: TRBV3-1/TRBV3-2
clone_size: -
j_call: TRBJ2-3

cdr3_aa: CAWSVEFSRYAGANVLTF
cdr3_length: 18
v_call: TRBV30
clone_size: -
j_call: TRBJ2-6

cdr3_aa: CASSLWGTSGFTDTQYF
cdr3_length: 17
v_call: TRBV27
clone_size: -
j_call: TRBJ2-3

cdr3_aa: CASSQTGLAADTQYF
cdr3_length: 15
v_call: TRBV3-1/TRBV3-2
clone_size: once
j_call: TRBJ2-3

cdr3_aa: CASSPDRSVGEKLFF
cdr3_length: 15
v_call: TRBV2
clone_size: -
j_call: TRBJ1-4

cdr3_aa: CASSSRVTGRAEAFF
cdr3_length: 15
v_call: TRBV5-6
clone_size: -
j_call: TRBJ1-1

cdr3_aa: CASSLQVQETQYF
cdr3_length: 13
v_call: TRBV12-3/TRBV12-4
clone_size: -
j_call: TRBJ2-5

cdr3_aa: CASSLTTAGLAFF
cdr3_length: 13
v_call: TRBV7-9
clone_size: few
j_call: TRBJ1-1

cdr3_aa: CASSWGLAGGTYEQYF
cdr3_length: 16
v_call: TRBV7-8
clone_size: -
j_call: TRBJ2-7

cdr3_aa: CASRPSRDTNLIDEQYF
cdr3_length: 17
v_call: TRBV12-2
clone_size: -
j_call: TRBJ2-7

cdr3_aa: CASSFGTGLYEQYF
cdr3_length: 14
v_call: TRBV2
clone_size: -
j_call: TRBJ2-7